This TCR beta chain was obtained from a study of STAT3 mutations in large granular lymphocyte leukemia. Across the whole study: More than half of T-LGLL patients received immunosuppressive therapy. Whole-study findings and limits: At least one immunodominant TCR beta clonotype appeared in every T-cell large granular lymphocyte leukemia patient. In about 30% of the 18 patients, new TCR clonotypes emerged after therapy.

Remarks on this clone: Its antigen remains unidentified.

The data were produced by immunoSEQ multiplex PCR, yet TCRdb's version contains in-frame clones alone and is incomplete. The table lists under 25,000 clones, 80% to 95% of them singletons. The TCR originated in a man aged 55 to 70 with T-cell large granular lymphocyte leukemia. Some clones in this sample may be carry-over from other donors' samples. Sample: peripheral blood mononuclear cells.

The CDR3 is CASSVGLGTPRQETQYF. Written as DNA, the CDR3 is TGTGCCAGCAGCGTAGGGCTAGGGACACCGAGGCAAGAGACCCAGTACTTC. The chain joins TRBV9 to TRBJ2-5; maybe TRBD1 (6 bases). This CDR3 has 17 amino acids. Trimming stripped 0 bases from V and 2 bases from J, with 17 bases between. Germline-derived CDR1 and CDR2 are SGDLS and YYNGEE. Using reference TRBV9 and TRBJ2-5 for the parts outside the CDR3, the full variable domain is DSGVTQTPKHLITATGQRVTLRCSPRSGDLSVYWYQQSLDQGLQFLIQYYNGEERAKGNILERFSAQQFPDLHSELNLSSLELGDSALYFCASSVGLGTPRQETQYFGPGTRLLVL.